The source of this TCR beta chain is a study of persistence of HIV-infected CD4 T cells. On this clone: The antigen is unknown.

Nonspecific anti-CD3/anti-CD28 bead stimulation represents the broad CD4+ T cell repertoire. Responding CD4+ T cells were sorted by upregulation of both CD40 ligand and CD69. Suppressive ART was started during chronic HIV-1 infection in these adults. This CDR3 is 13 amino acids long. Germline CDR1 reads MNHEY; CDR2 reads SVGAGI. V shed 8 bases and J 4 bases; nucleotides not matched to a gene: 4. The libraries were made with immunoSEQ version 4 in survey mode. This table comes from immunoSEQ multiplex PCR, and its TCRdb copy is limited to in-frame clones, with some not included. The sample lists around 40,000 clones, around 90% seen once, with 0.4% to 0.6% in the top ten.

The source of this sequence is an adult woman with HIV who was CMV-seropositive. The chain is built from TRBV6-5 and TRBJ1-4, with 7 bases identical to TRBD1. The input for sequencing was CD4+ T cells sorted from PBMCs after approximately 19-hour stimulation, taken from a patient who received antiretroviral therapy. In DNA, the CDR3 is TGTGCCAGCTCAGGGGGGTTTAATGAAAAACTGTTTTTT. Amino acids: CASSGGFNEKLFF.